One and the same sample provided the 24 T cell receptor beta chains below, sequenced in a study of Ad26.COV2.S vaccination and SARS-CoV-2 variants (dated by TCRdb to the early 2020s). Receptor amplification or capture employed the immunoSEQ multiplex PCR assay. Drawn from immuneACCESS, this table holds only the in-frame rearrangements with V and J called that TCRdb kept. Clones are partly lost; checked studies trace under half to an unresolved V gene and leave the rest unexplained. The table for this sample lists some 480,000 clones; roughly nine tenths of them were counted only once. The ten top clones hold around 13% of the sample. The treatment or condition label for this specimen denotes: roughly 19 received Ad26.COV2.S at low or high dose, single or two shots; a few received placebo; per-sample allocation not given. Repertoires of vaccine and placebo recipients were sequenced from samples taken on day 63 after the first injection.

The sample in question was peripheral blood, obtained in a trial of Ad26.COV2.S vaccine versus placebo. Receptors originate from a person between 18 and 65 years old who received the Ad26.COV2.S COVID-19 vaccine or a placebo.

The chain carries TRBV5-1 and TRBJ2-3; tentative D call: TRBD1 (5 bases). Germline V gene sequence: CDR1 SGHRS, CDR2 YFSETQ. The V and J ends lost 4 bases and 5 bases respectively, with 17 bases between them. The CDR3 totals 15 residues. In nucleotides, the CDR3 is TGCGCCAGCAGCGGGGCGGTATCCTCCCGAGATACGCAGTATTTT. Translated: CASSGAVSSRDTQYF.

This chain connects TRBV6-2 or TRBV6-3 to TRBJ2-1, with D possibly matching TRBD2 (5 bases). V was trimmed by 0 bases and J by 8 bases, leaving 8 bases between them. Germline lookup yields CDR1 MNHEY and CDR2 SVGEGT. This CDR3 region has 13 residues. CDR3: CASSYSRGYEQFF. In nucleotides, the CDR3 is TGTGCCAGCAGTTACTCGAGAGGGTATGAGCAGTTCTTC.

V usage is TRBV30 and J usage is TRBJ2-3; 10 positions match TRBD2. There are 20 residues in the CDR3. J gave up 1 base and V 0 bases, and 16 bases lay outside the gene matches. Germline V gene sequence: CDR1 GTSNPN, CDR2 SVGIG (reference sequence). The CDR3 sequence: CAWSVADRESSGSGTDTQYF. The CDR3 bases are TGTGCCTGGAGTGTGGCGGACAGGGAGTCTAGCGGGAGTGGCACAGATACGCAGTATTTT.

The V and J genes are TRBV10-3 and TRBJ1-2, with unresolved D. Trimming took 6 bases from V and 0 from J, leaving 14 bases between them. The CDR3 runs 15 residues. Per the germline V gene, CDR1 is ENHRY and CDR2 is SYGVKD. CDR3 sequence: CAISPRQATNYGYTF. The CDR3 coding sequence is TGTGCCATCAGCCCAAGGCAGGCAACTAACTATGGCTACACCTTC.

CDR3 bases: TGCGCCAGCAGCCTGGGAGGGAATGGGAATCAGCCCCAGCATTTT. Amino acid sequence: CASSLGGNGNQPQHF. The V call is TRBV5-1, the J call TRBJ1-5, with D uncertain. V was pared by 4 bases and J by 4 bases, with 15 bases between. The germline gives CDR1 SGHRS, CDR2 YFSETQ. The CDR3 consists of 15 residues.

The rearrangement uses TRBV5-4 and TRBJ1-1; D is uncertain. Trimming left V 4 bases short and J 4 bases short, with 20 bases between. The CDR3 sequence is 16 residues long. Germline loops: CDR1 SGHNT, CDR2 YYREEE (reference sequence). CDR3 loop: CASSPNTLAPGTEAFF. Written as DNA, the CDR3 is TGTGCCAGCAGCCCAAATACACTGGCGCCGGGCACTGAAGCTTTCTTT.

The chain recombines TRBV9 with TRBJ2-5; 10 positions match TRBD1. Germline V gives CDR1 SGDLS, CDR2 YYNGEE. There are 14 residues in the CDR3. The J segment lost 5 bases and the V segment lost 3 bases, leaving 4 bases of the junction unmatched. CDR3: CASSGPDRGETQYF. The CDR3 DNA reads as TGTGCCAGCAGCGGACCGGACAGGGGGGAGACCCAGTACTTC.

This chain connects TRBV11-2 to TRBJ1-2, with 8 bases fitting TRBD1. Trimming cost V 5 bases and J 5 bases; bases outside gene matches: 4. Germline-derived CDR1 and CDR2 are SGHAT and FQNNGV. CDR3 length: 13 amino acids. CDR3 sequence: CASSPGTGYGYTF. For the CDR3, the DNA is TGTGCCAGCAGCCCCGGGACAGGATATGGCTACACCTTC.

The J gene is TRBJ1-3, the V gene TRBV6-6; 9 bases match TRBD1. Germline loops: CDR1 MNHNY, CDR2 SVGAGI (reference sequence). The CDR3 sequence is 19 residues long. The V segment lost 5 bases and the J segment 2 bases; nucleotides outside the gene matches: 16. CDR3 sequence: CASSPRISRGTGTGNTIYF. The CDR3 DNA reads TGTGCCAGCAGTCCCAGAATCTCCCGAGGGACAGGGACTGGAAACACCATATATTTT.

Note on this clone: The sample carries other DNA sequences with the same CDR3. The chain combines TRBV7-9 with TRBJ1-4; D is possibly TRBD1 (5 bases). The CDR3 is made up of 14 amino acids. V shed 1 base and J shed 7 bases, with 10 bases lying between them. Germline CDR1 is SEHNR and CDR2 is FQNEAQ (reference sequence). The CDR3 loop reads CASSLVGDGEKLFF. The CDR3 DNA is TGTGCCAGCAGCTTAGTGGGGGATGGTGAAAAACTGTTTTTT.

This chain joins TRBV3-1 (or the pseudogene TRBV3-2) and TRBJ2-7; 10 bases align to TRBD2. Losses at the gene ends were 1 base for V and 6 bases for J; bases not matched to a gene: 6. Germline assignment: CDR1 LGHDT and CDR2 YNNKEL (reference sequence). The CDR3 runs to 15 residues. The CDR3 region is CASSQAPSGRSEQYF. DNA for the CDR3: TGTGCCAGCAGCCAAGCGCCTAGCGGGAGAAGCGAGCAGTACTTC.

As for this clone: This CDR3 is also generated by other DNA sequences in the sample. This chain links TRBV27 with TRBJ1-5; D call uncertain. The germline V gene has CDR1 MNHEY and CDR2 SMNVEV (reference sequence). V gave up 6 bases and J gave up 1 base, with 7 bases separating them. The length of the CDR3 is 13 residues. The CDR3 sequence is CASSSSSNQPQHF. The CDR3 DNA follows: TGTGCCAGCAGCTCATCCAGCAATCAGCCCCAGCATTTT.

The CDR3 DNA is TGTGCCAGCAGCCATAACTACGAGCAGTACTTC. Translation: CASSHNYEQYF. J is TRBJ2-7 and V is TRBV6-5; D is ambiguous. The germline V and J ends were trimmed by 6 bases and 3 bases, with 6 bases remaining between them. Germline CDR1 reads MNHEY; CDR2 reads SVGAGI. The CDR3 loop spans 11 amino acids.

The CDR3 DNA reads as TGTGCCAGCAGACGCCCGAGCGGCGCTGGGGAGCTGTTTTTT. This sequence encodes CASRRPSGAGELFF. The chain carries TRBV6-5 and TRBJ2-2; D may be TRBD2 (5 bases). V lost 6 bases to trimming and J lost 8 bases, with 16 bases between them. Germline-derived CDR1 and CDR2 are MNHEY and SVGAGI. CDR3 size: 14 residues.

In DNA, the CDR3 is TGTGCCTGGAGTGGTCAGGGGCGGAACTATGGCTACACCTTC. Residues: CAWSGQGRNYGYTF. V is TRBV30 and J is TRBJ1-2; perhaps TRBD1 as D (6 bases). The CDR3 is 14 amino acids. Germline assignment: CDR1 GTSNPN and CDR2 SVGIG (reference sequence). The ends were cut back, 1 base at V and 2 bases at J, with 11 bases in the middle.

This rearrangement joins TRBV28 to TRBJ1-4, with D maybe TRBD1 (5 bases). CDR3 length equals 14 residues. The germline gives CDR1 MDHEN, CDR2 SYDVKM. Trimming shortened V by 6 bases and J by 1 base, and 9 bases separated the two germline ends. In DNA form, the CDR3 reads TGTGCCAGCAGAGTCGGGGGAACTAATGAAAAACTGTTTTTT. Residues: CASRVGGTNEKLFF.

The V call is TRBV27, the J call TRBJ1-6, with D tentatively TRBD1 (6 bases). Germline-derived CDR1 and CDR2 are MNHEY and SMNVEV (reference sequence). The CDR3 has 16 residues. Trimming removed 2 bases from V and 5 bases from J, with 13 bases in between. The CDR3 DNA sequence: TGTGCCAGCAGTTTAATCTGGGACACCCATAATTCACCCCTCCACTTT. It yields the protein CASSLIWDTHNSPLHF.

Only one count was recorded for this clone. The chain combines TRBV19 with TRBJ2-7; 10 bases are a match to TRBD1. Trimming at V came to 6 bases and at J to 2 bases, leaving 4 bases not matched to a gene. The CDR3 has 14 residues. Germline assignment: CDR1 LNHDA and CDR2 SQIVND (reference sequence). This CDR3 reads CASRRTGGAYEQYF. The CDR3 bases are TGTGCCAGTAGGAGGACAGGGGGGGCCTACGAGCAGTACTTC.

The V call is TRBV30, the J call TRBJ1-3; D is undetermined. V dropped 1 base and J dropped 2 bases, with 3 bases sitting between them. This CDR3 spans 12 amino acids. Looked up from germline, CDR1 is GTSNPN and CDR2 is SVGIG (reference sequence). The CDR3 nucleotides read TGTGCCTGGAGTGGTGCTGGAAACACCATATATTTT. This sequence encodes CAWSGAGNTIYF.

V is TRBV7-8 and J is TRBJ2-7; the D is unclear. The length of the CDR3 is 14 residues. V lost 1 base and J 7 bases, leaving 14 bases between the germline ends. The V gene's germline CDR1 is SGHVS and CDR2 FQNEAQ. CDR3 sequence reads: CASSLGRGVGEQYF. The CDR3, as DNA: TGTGCCAGCAGCTTAGGGCGAGGCGTAGGGGAGCAGTACTTC. Using reference TRBV7-8 and TRBJ2-7 for the parts outside the CDR3, the full variable domain is GAGVSQSPRYKVAKRGQDVALRCDPISGHVSLFWYQQALGQGPEFLTYFQNEAQLDKSGLPSDRFFAERPEGSVSTLKIQRTQQEDSAVYLCASSLGRGVGEQYFGPGTRLTVT.

The rearrangement joins TRBV28 to TRBJ1-1, with D possibly matching TRBD1 (6 bases). The CDR3 is made up of 10 amino acids. V lost 6 bases and J lost 9, with 8 bases in between. Looked up from germline, CDR1 is MDHEN and CDR2 is SYDVKM. The CDR3 bases are TGTGCCAGCAGGAGGGGGAAAGCTTTCTTT. It yields the protein CASRRGKAFF.

The chain has TRBV5-1 and TRBJ1-1, with 9 bases fitting TRBD1. Germline CDR1 reads SGHRS; CDR2 reads YFSETQ. V lost 4 bases, J lost 3 bases, and 16 bases stayed unmatched. CDR3 length: 18 residues. The CDR3, as DNA: TGCGCCAGCAGCATTTGGGGACAGGGCCTCCGTGCGGACACTGAAGCTTTCTTT. Residues: CASSIWGQGLRADTEAFF.

This chain links TRBV18 with TRBJ2-3; TRBD2 matches 8 bases. V was clipped by 1 base and J by 2 bases; unmatched bases: 2. Per germline, CDR1 KGHSH and CDR2 LQKENI. This CDR3 has 15 amino acids. This CDR3 is CASSPLAGLTDTQYF. CDR3 coding DNA: TGTGCCAGCTCACCACTAGCGGGACTCACAGATACGCAGTATTTT.

The chain employs TRBV24-1 and TRBJ1-5; maybe TRBD1 (5 bases). CDR3 length equals 15 residues. Trimming pared 6 bases from V and 4 bases from J, leaving 15 bases between. Per the germline V gene, CDR1 is KGHDR and CDR2 is SFDVKD. CDR3 in amino acids: CATSQGPGINQPQHF. The CDR3 nucleotides are TGTGCCACCAGTCAGGGTCCGGGTATAAATCAGCCCCAGCATTTT.